These 9 T cell receptor beta chains came from one sample sequenced in a study of cytomegalovirus exposure and HLA in healthy donors. The primer mix had 60 Vbeta and 13 Jbeta primers. Some clones are missing from TCRdb's copy, which holds only in-frame ones; the method was immunoSEQ multiplex PCR. The table includes approximately 150,000 clones, over 70% detected once. Sequenced: PBMCs. The receptors were sampled from a woman under 30 in good health and CMV-seronegative.

This clone was observed once. The V gene is TRBV5-1, the J gene TRBJ2-5, with 7 bases matching TRBD2. From germline, CDR1 is SGHRS and CDR2 YFSETQ. V shed 4 bases, J shed 5 bases, and the junction held 11 bases outside the gene matches. This CDR3 contains 15 residues. CDR3 region: CASSLNGAGEETQYF. CDR3 DNA: TGCGCCAGCAGCCTCAACGGGGCGGGAGAGGAGACCCAGTACTTC. The entire variable domain, with the rest obtained from reference TRBV5-1 and TRBJ2-5, is as follows: KAGVTQTPRYLIKTRGQQVTLSCSPISGHRSVSWYQQTPGQGLQFLFEYFSETQRNKGNFPGRFSGRQFSNSRSEMNVSTLELGDSALYLCASSLNGAGEETQYFGPGTRLLVL.

The V gene is TRBV2, the J gene TRBJ2-7, with 14 bases identical to TRBD2. The junction had 14 bases not matched to a gene; V was cut back by 6 bases and J by 1 base. From germline, CDR1 is SNHLY and CDR2 FYNNEI. The CDR3 loop spans 19 amino acids. The DNA for the CDR3 is TGTGCCAGCAGCGTCCGGACAGGTGGGACTAGCGGGAGTTCCTACGAGCAGTACTTC. Translated: CASSVRTGGTSGSSYEQYF. Full variable domain (outside the CDR3, taken from reference TRBV2 and TRBJ2-7): EPEVTQTPSHQVTQMGQEVILRCVPISNHLYFYWYRQILGQKVEFLVSFYNNEISEKSEIFDDQFSVERPDGSNFTLKIRSTKLEDSAMYFCASSVRTGGTSGSSYEQYFGPGTRLTVT.

This clone was seen only a few times. The chain joins TRBV7-2 to TRBJ2-2, with 7 nucleotides matching TRBD1. Germline trimming cut 5 bases from V and 1 base from J; bases unmatched to any gene: 4. The CDR3 loop spans 15 amino acids. From germline, CDR1 is SGHTA and CDR2 FQGNSA. The DNA of the CDR3 is TGTGCCAGCAGCCTACAGGGGAGGAACACCGGGGAGCTGTTTTTT. It encodes CASSLQGRNTGELFF.

The chain couples TRBV27 to TRBJ1-4, with 9 nucleotides matching TRBD1. Germline CDR1 is MNHEY and CDR2 is SMNVEV (reference sequence). V dropped 6 bases and J dropped 8; count of bases not matched to a gene: 10. The CDR3 contains 15 residues. CDR3 amino acids: CASSDTGTGNEKLFF. DNA of the CDR3: TGTGCCAGCAGCGATACCGGGACAGGGAACGAAAAACTGTTTTTT.

The V call is TRBV11-2, the J call TRBJ1-1; D is perhaps TRBD1 (5 bases). The CDR3 sequence is 14 residues long. The germline V gene has CDR1 SGHAT and CDR2 FQNNGV. Trimming removed 5 bases at V and 1 base at J, with 11 bases between. CDR3 region: CASSKQTGNTEAFF. The CDR3 nucleotides read TGTGCCAGCAGCAAACAAACAGGGAACACTGAAGCTTTCTTT.

The CDR3 nucleotides read TGTGCCAGCAGTTCGGGACTGTACACAGATACGCAGTATTTT. This encodes CASSSGLYTDTQYF. The chain joins TRBV5-8 to TRBJ2-3; TRBD2 might be the D (6 bases). The V and J ends lost 5 bases and 2 bases respectively, with 12 bases between them. In germline, CDR1 is SGHTS, CDR2 YDEGEE. The length of the CDR3 is 14 residues. Full variable domain (missing parts from reference TRBV5-8 and TRBJ2-3): EAGVTQSPTHLIKTRGQQATLRCSPISGHTSVYWYQQALGLGLQFLLWYDEGEERNRGNFPPRFSGRQFPNYSSELNVNALELEDSALYLCASSSGLYTDTQYFGPGTRLTVL.

This rearrangement joins TRBV7-2 to TRBJ2-5, with D tentatively TRBD2 (5 bases). Trimming shortened V by 5 bases and J by 2 bases, and 12 bases separated the two germline ends. The CDR3 contains 14 residues. CDR1 and CDR2 from the germline V gene are SGHTA and FQGNSA. The chain's CDR3 is CASSPLERQETQYF. The CDR3 nucleotides read TGTGCCAGCAGCCCGCTGGAGCGGCAAGAGACCCAGTACTTC.

In this sample, this clone turned up a few times. The rearrangement links TRBV5-6 to TRBJ1-3; D unresolved. There are 15 residues in the CDR3. Germline CDR1 and CDR2: SGHDT and YYEEEE. Deletions cut 0 bases from V and 5 bases from J, with 12 bases between. In DNA form, the CDR3 reads TGTGCCAGCAGCTTGGTGAGGGCCCAGAGAAACACCATATATTTT. Protein product: CASSLVRAQRNTIYF.

The rearrangement joins TRBV2 to TRBJ2-1; D possibly corresponds to TRBD2 (6 bases). The germline gives CDR1 SNHLY, CDR2 FYNNEI. This CDR3 region has 14 residues. V shed 11 bases and J shed 5 bases, with 19 bases lying between them. Written as DNA, the CDR3 is TGTGCCTCAAGGGCGGGAATAACGGACAATGAGCAGTTCTTC. It translates to CASRAGITDNEQFF.